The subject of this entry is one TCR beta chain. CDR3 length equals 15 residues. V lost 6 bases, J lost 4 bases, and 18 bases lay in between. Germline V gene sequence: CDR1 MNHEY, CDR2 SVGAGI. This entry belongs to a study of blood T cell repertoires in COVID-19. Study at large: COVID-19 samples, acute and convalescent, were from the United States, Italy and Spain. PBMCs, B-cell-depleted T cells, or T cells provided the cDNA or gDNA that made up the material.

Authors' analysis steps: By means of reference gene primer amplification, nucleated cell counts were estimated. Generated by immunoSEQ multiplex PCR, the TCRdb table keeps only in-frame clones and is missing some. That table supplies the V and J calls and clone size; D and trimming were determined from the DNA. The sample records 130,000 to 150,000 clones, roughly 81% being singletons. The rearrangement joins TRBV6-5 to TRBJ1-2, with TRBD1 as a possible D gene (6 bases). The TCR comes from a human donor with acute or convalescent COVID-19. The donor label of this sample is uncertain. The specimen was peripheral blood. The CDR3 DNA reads TGTGCCAGCAGATTAAACAGGGAAACGAGCTATGGCTACACCTTC. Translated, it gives CASRLNRETSYGYTF.